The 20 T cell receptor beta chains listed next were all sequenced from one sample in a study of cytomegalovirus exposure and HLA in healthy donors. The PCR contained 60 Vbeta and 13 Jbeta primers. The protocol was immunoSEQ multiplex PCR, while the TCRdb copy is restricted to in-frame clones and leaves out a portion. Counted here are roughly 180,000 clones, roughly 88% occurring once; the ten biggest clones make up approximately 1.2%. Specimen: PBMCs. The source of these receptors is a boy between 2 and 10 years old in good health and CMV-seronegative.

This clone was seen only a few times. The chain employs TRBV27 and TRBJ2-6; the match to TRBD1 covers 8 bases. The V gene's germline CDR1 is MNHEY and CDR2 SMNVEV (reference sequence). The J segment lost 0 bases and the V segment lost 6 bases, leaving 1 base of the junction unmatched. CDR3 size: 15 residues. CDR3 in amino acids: CASSTGGSGANVLTF. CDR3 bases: TGTGCCAGCAGCACAGGGGGCTCTGGGGCCAACGTCCTGACTTTC.

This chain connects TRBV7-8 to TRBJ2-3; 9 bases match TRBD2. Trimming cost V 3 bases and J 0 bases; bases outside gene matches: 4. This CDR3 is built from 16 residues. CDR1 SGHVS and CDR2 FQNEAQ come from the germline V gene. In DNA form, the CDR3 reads TGTGCCAGCAGCTTTATGACTAGCGGAAGCACAGATACGCAGTATTTT. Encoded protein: CASSFMTSGSTDTQYF.

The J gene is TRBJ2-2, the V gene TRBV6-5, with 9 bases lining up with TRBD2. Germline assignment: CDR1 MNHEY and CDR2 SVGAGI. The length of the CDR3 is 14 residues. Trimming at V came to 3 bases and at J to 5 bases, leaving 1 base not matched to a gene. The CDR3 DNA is TGTGCCAGCAGTTATCTAGCGGGGACCGGGGAGCTGTTTTTT. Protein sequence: CASSYLAGTGELFF.

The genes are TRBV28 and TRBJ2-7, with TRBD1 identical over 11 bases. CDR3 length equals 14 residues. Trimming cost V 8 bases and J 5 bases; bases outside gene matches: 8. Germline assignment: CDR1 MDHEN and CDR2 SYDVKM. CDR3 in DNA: TGTGCCAGCCGTAGGACAGGGGGCCTCGACGAGCAGTACTTC. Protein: CASRRTGGLDEQYF.

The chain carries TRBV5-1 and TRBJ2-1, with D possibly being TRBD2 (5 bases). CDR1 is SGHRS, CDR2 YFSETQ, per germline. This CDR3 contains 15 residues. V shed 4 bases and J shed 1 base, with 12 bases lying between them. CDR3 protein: CASSTHPGSYNEQFF. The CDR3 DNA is TGCGCCAGCAGCACCCATCCGGGATCCTACAATGAGCAGTTCTTC. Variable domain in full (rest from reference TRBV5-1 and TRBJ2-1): KAGVTQTPRYLIKTRGQQVTLSCSPISGHRSVSWYQQTPGQGLQFLFEYFSETQRNKGNFPGRFSGRQFSNSRSEMNVSTLELGDSALYLCASSTHPGSYNEQFFGPGTRLTVL.

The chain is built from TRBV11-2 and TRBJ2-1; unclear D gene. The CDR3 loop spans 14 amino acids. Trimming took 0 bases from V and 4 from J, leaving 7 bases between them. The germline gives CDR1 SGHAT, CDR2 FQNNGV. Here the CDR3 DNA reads TGTGCCAGCAGCTTAGACCCCGGGTACAATGAGCAGTTCTTC. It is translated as CASSLDPGYNEQFF.

The chain's CDR3 is CASRKGPPGQGRETQYF. CDR3 DNA sequence: TGTGCCAGCAGGAAAGGACCTCCGGGACAGGGGAGGGAGACCCAGTACTTC. The chain combines TRBV2 with TRBJ2-5, with TRBD1 matching over 10 bases. Unmatched junction bases numbered 15, after V lost 6 bases and J lost 5 bases. CDR3 length: 17 amino acids. The V gene's germline CDR1 is SNHLY and CDR2 FYNNEI.

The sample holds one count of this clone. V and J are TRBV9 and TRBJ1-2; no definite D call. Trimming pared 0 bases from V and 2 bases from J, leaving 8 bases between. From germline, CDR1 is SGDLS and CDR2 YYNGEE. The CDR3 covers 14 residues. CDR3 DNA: TGTGCCAGCAGCGTAGGTAACGGGAACTATGGCTACACCTTC. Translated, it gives CASSVGNGNYGYTF.

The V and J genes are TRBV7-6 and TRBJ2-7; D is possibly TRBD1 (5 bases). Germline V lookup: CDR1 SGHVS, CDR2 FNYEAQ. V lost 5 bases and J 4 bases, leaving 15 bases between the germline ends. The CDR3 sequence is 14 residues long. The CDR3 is CASSTQTSGYEQYF. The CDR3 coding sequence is TGTGCCAGCAGCACCCAGACGTCAGGGTACGAGCAGTACTTC.

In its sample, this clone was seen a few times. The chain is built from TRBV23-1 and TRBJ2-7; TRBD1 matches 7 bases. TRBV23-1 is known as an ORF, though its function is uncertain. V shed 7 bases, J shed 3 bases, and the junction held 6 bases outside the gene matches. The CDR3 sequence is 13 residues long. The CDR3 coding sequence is TGCGCCAGCAAGGACAGGCTAAGCTACGAGCAGTACGTC. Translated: CASKDRLSYEQYV.

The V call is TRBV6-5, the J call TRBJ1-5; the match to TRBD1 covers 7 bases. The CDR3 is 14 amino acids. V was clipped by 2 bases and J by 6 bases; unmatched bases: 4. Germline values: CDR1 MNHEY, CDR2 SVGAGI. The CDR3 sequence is CASSYVQGGQPQHF. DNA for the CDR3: TGTGCCAGCAGTTACGTCCAGGGGGGTCAGCCCCAGCATTTT.

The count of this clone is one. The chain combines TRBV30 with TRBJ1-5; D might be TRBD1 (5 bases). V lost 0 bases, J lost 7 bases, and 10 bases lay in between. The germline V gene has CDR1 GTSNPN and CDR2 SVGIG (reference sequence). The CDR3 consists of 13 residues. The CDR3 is CAWSVTQGQPQHF. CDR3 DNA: TGTGCCTGGAGTGTAACGCAGGGCCAGCCCCAGCATTTT.

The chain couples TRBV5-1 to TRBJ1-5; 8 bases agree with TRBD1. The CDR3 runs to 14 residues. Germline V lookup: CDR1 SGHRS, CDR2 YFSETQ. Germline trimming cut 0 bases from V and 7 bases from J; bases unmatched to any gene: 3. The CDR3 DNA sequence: TGCGCCAGCAGCTTGGAAGGGACAGGACAGCCCCAGCATTTT. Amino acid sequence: CASSLEGTGQPQHF.

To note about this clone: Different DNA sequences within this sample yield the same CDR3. The CDR3 DNA follows: TGCGCCAGCAGCTTAGGGGCTTCCCAAAGGAACTATGGCTACACCTTC. Its translation is CASSLGASQRNYGYTF. The V call is TRBV5-1, the J call TRBJ1-2; D is perhaps TRBD1 (5 bases). Germline CDR1 and CDR2: SGHRS and YFSETQ. Trimming cost V 2 bases and J 2 bases, with 16 bases left between them. The CDR3 is 16 residues long.

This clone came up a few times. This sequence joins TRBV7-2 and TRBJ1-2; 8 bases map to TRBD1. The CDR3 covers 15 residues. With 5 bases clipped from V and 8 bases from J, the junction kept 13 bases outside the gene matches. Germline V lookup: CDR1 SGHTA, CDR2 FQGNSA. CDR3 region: CASSIRQGIAKGYTF. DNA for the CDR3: TGTGCCAGCAGCATAAGACAGGGGATAGCGAAGGGCTACACCTTC.

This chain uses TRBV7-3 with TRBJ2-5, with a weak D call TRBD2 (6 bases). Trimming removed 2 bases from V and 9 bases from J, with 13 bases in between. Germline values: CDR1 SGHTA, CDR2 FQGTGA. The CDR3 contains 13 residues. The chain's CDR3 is CASSLGDGGAQYF. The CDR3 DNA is TGTGCCAGCAGCTTAGGAGACGGAGGGGCCCAGTACTTC. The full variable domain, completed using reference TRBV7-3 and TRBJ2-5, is GAGVSQTPSNKVTEKGKYVELRCDPISGHTALYWYRQSLGQGPEFLIYFQGTGAADDSGLPNDRFFAVRPEGSVSTLKIQRTERGDSAVYLCASSLGDGGAQYFGPGTRLLVL.

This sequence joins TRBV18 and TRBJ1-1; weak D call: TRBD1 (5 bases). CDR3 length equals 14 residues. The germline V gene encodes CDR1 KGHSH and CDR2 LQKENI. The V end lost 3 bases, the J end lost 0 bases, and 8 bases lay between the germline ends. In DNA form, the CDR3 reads TGTGCCAGCTCACCCGGGGACTTGAACACTGAAGCTTTCTTT. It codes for CASSPGDLNTEAFF.

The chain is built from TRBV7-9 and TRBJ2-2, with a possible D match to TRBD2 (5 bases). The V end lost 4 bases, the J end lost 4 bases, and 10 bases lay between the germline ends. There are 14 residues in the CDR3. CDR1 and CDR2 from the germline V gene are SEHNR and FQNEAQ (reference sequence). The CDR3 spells CASSYPGSTGELFF. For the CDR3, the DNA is TGTGCCAGCAGCTACCCGGGGAGCACCGGGGAGCTGTTTTTT.

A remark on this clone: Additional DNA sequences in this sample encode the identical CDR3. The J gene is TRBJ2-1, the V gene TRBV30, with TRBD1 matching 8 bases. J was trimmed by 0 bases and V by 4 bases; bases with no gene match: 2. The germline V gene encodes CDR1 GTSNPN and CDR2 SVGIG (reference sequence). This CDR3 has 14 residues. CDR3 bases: TGTGCCTGGACGGGGACAGGCTCCTACAATGAGCAGTTCTTC. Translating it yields CAWTGTGSYNEQFF.

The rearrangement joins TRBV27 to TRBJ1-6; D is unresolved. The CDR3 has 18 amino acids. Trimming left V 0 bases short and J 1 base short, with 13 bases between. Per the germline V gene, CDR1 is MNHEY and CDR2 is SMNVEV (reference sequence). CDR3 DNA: TGTGCCAGCAGTTTATCGATCGGGGTAGAGTCCTATAATTCACCCCTCCACTTT. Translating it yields CASSLSIGVESYNSPLHF.